This T cell receptor beta chain is drawn from a study of T-cell memory formation after mild COVID-19. The V gene's germline CDR1 is SQVTM and CDR2 ANQGSEA. The CDR3 runs 14 residues. J lost 0 bases, V lost 4 bases, and 2 bases had no gene match. After 5'RACE with constant-segment primers, TCR alpha and TCR beta cDNA libraries carrying sample barcodes and UMIs were obtained. TCRdb re-analysed the 5' RACE reads in MiXCR, keeping a single row per CDR3 protein. The sample holds approximately 270,000 distinct CDR3 sequences, 15% to 20% seen once. This clonotype occurred a few times. The V gene is TRBV29-1, the J gene TRBJ2-1, with 8 bases lining up with TRBD2. The receptor comes from a man aged 18-30 years who had mild COVID-19 (a few samples of this study predate the infection). Cell type and time point are not known. Sequences were obtained from PBMCs or a T cell subset sorted from them (not recorded which). The CDR3 here is CSVVGTSSYNEQFF. The DNA for the CDR3 is TGCAGCGTTGTGGGGACTAGCTCCTACAATGAGCAGTTCTTC.